This TCR beta chain emerged from a study of T cells in Graves' hyperthyroidism and ophthalmopathy. Using RNA transcripts as the source, TCR beta CDR3 regions were amplified. The TCR CDR3 was amplified in a first-round RT-PCR using the HTBI primer set. TCRdb re-called the multiplex PCR reads through MiXCR, storing one row per CDR3 protein. The data contain around 56,000 distinct CDR3 sequences, roughly half of them singletons. There are many counts of this clonotype. It was approximately 9.4 ml of fresh peripheral blood that supplied the PBMCs. Sequenced material: blood. The TCR comes from a woman in her sixties with Graves' ophthalmopathy.

The DNA for the CDR3 is TGTGCCAGCAGCTTGCTTGGACAGGGAAACACCGGGGAGCTGTTTTTT. It translates to CASSLLGQGNTGELFF. The chain has TRBV5-4 and TRBJ2-2, with 8 bases lining up with TRBD1. CDR3 length: 16 residues. Losses at the gene ends were 1 base for V and 2 bases for J; bases not matched to a gene: 4. Germline V gene data show CDR1 as SGHNT and CDR2 as YYREEE (reference sequence).